This record looks at one TCR beta chain sequence and its context. As yet, its antigen is unknown. This CDR3 is built from 15 residues. The V gene end was trimmed by 4 bases and the J gene end by 0 bases; junction bases not matched to a gene: 7. Germline V CDR1 and CDR2: SGDLS, YYNGEE. The data were taken from a study of cytomegalovirus exposure and HLA in healthy donors. Findings of the study overall: It was approximately 170 TCR beta chains that were listed as cytomegalovirus-associated.

Everyone who donated was a healthy bone marrow donor. Donors were nominally healthy when sampled, though unrecorded immune exposures were likely. Vbeta (60) and Jbeta (13) primers were used in the PCR. The data were produced by immunoSEQ multiplex PCR, yet TCRdb's version contains in-frame clones alone and is incomplete. This table has roughly 190,000 clones, approximately 81% appearing once. This TCR was sampled from a man aged 50 to 59 in good health and CMV-seronegative. This rearrangement joins TRBV9 to TRBJ2-7; 7 bases are shared with TRBD1. The sample was PBMCs. CDR3 DNA sequence: TGTGCCAGCAGCCATGACAGGGACCCCTCCTACGAGCAGTACTTC. Encoded protein: CASSHDRDPSYEQYF.